Below, 17 T cell receptor beta chains from the same sample are listed, as sequenced in a study of cytomegalovirus exposure and HLA in healthy donors. Researchers ran the PCR with 60 Vbeta and 13 Jbeta primers. Repertoires were generated with immunoSEQ multiplex PCR, while TCRdb's copy carries only in-frame clones and drops some. Altogether 110,000 to 150,000 clones are present, roughly 73% being singletons, with the ten largest covering 1% to 1.5%. The sample was PBMCs. The receptors derive from a woman in her thirties or forties in good health and CMV-seronegative.

The chain employs TRBV5-1 and TRBJ1-4, with 10 bases aligning to TRBD1. J lost 7 bases, V lost 4 bases, and 7 bases had no gene match. CDR1 is SGHRS, CDR2 YFSETQ, per germline. This CDR3 is 15 amino acids long. CDR3 loop: CASSRGTGAGEKLFF. The CDR3 bases are TGCGCCAGCAGCAGAGGGACAGGGGCGGGTGAAAAACTGTTTTTT.

The J gene is TRBJ2-3, the V gene TRBV5-6, with a tentative D call TRBD2 (6 bases). This CDR3 contains 16 residues. Germline values: CDR1 SGHDT, CDR2 YYEEEE. The V end lost 4 bases, the J end lost 0 bases, and 15 bases lay between the germline ends. The CDR3 DNA sequence: TGTGCCAGCAGCCTTTTCCCGGGACTTAGCACAGATACGCAGTATTTT. It translates to CASSLFPGLSTDTQYF.

The J gene is TRBJ2-3, the V gene TRBV7-3; 9 nucleotides line up with TRBD2. The length of the CDR3 is 19 residues. V lost 4 bases to trimming and J lost 2 bases; unmatched junction nucleotides: 16. From germline, CDR1 is SGHTA and CDR2 FQGTGA. For the CDR3, the DNA is TGTGCCAGCAGCTCAGGAGGGGCAGTTGCGGGGGGGGCCACAGATACGCAGTATTTT. It yields the protein CASSSGGAVAGGATDTQYF.

The CDR3 DNA is TGCGCCAGCAGCTTGAGTGGGATGGGAGGTCAGCCCCAGCATTTT. It specifies CASSLSGMGGQPQHF. This chain connects TRBV5-1 to TRBJ1-5, with no clear D. V dropped 1 base and J dropped 6 bases, with 14 bases sitting between them. The CDR3 length is 15 residues. CDR1 SGHRS and CDR2 YFSETQ come from the germline V gene.

The rearrangement links TRBV6-1 to TRBJ2-3, with a possible D match to TRBD1 (6 bases). CDR3 size: 14 residues. Germline V gene lookup returns CDR1 MNHNS and CDR2 SASEGT. The germline V and J ends were trimmed by 6 bases and 0 bases, with 10 bases remaining between them. In DNA, the CDR3 is TGTGCCAGCAGATCAGGGGATAGCACAGATACGCAGTATTTT. Its protein is CASRSGDSTDTQYF.

This chain uses TRBV10-1 with TRBJ2-3, with D perhaps matching TRBD1 (6 bases). V was clipped by 10 bases and J by 3 bases, with 20 bases between them. This CDR3 comprises 15 residues. Germline CDR1 reads WNHNN; CDR2 reads SYGVQD (reference sequence). CDR3 nucleotides: TGCGCCATTAAACCGGGACAAAACTCAACAGATACGCAGTATTTT. It translates to CAIKPGQNSTDTQYF.

The gene calls are TRBV7-2 and TRBJ2-3; TRBD2 agrees at 11 bases. Germline CDR1 reads SGHTA; CDR2 reads FQGNSA. V trimming: 9 bases; J trimming: 2 bases; junction bases outside the gene matches: 4. This CDR3 is built from 14 residues. CDR3 sequence: CASTSGGITDTQYF. The CDR3 nucleotides are TGTGCCAGTACTAGCGGGGGAATCACAGATACGCAGTATTTT.

This clone was counted between two and nine times. The rearrangement joins TRBV7-6 to TRBJ1-5, with D tentatively TRBD1 (5 bases). CDR1 is SGHVS, CDR2 FNYEAQ, per germline. V lost 2 bases, J lost 3 bases, and 14 bases lay in between. This CDR3 region has 16 residues. CDR3 DNA sequence: TGTGCCAGCAGCTTAACGGGGGGACGAGACAATCAGCCCCAGCATTTT. Protein: CASSLTGGRDNQPQHF. Complete variable domain (other parts from reference TRBV7-6 and TRBJ1-5): GAGVSQSPRYKVTKRGQDVALRCDPISGHVSLYWYRQALGQGPEFLTYFNYEAQQDKSGLPNDRFSAERPEGSISTLTIQRTEQRDSAMYRCASSLTGGRDNQPQHFGDGTRLSIL.

This chain links TRBV5-4 with TRBJ2-1, with 11 bases that match TRBD1. The CDR3 sequence is 16 residues long. V shed 0 bases and J 7 bases; nucleotides not matched to a gene: 6. CDR1 is SGHNT and CDR2 is YYREEE in the germline V gene (reference sequence). The CDR3 DNA follows: TGTGCCAGCAGCTTGGTTGGGACAGGGGGATGGAATGAGCAGTTCTTC. It specifies CASSLVGTGGWNEQFF.

J is TRBJ1-3 and V is TRBV9, with TRBD1 as a possible D gene (6 bases). Per the germline V gene, CDR1 is SGDLS and CDR2 is YYNGEE. V was trimmed by 0 bases and J by 4 bases, leaving 14 bases between them. This CDR3 has 16 residues. The CDR3 sequence: CASSVGSGGPGNTIYF. DNA of the CDR3: TGTGCCAGCAGCGTAGGTAGCGGGGGGCCCGGAAACACCATATATTTT.

V gene TRBV10-3 combines with J gene TRBJ1-2; D is unclear. Germline CDR1 and CDR2: ENHRY and SYGVKD. Deletions cut 0 bases from V and 8 bases from J, with 7 bases between. The CDR3 sequence is 12 residues long. The CDR3 sequence is CAISESSVGYTF. CDR3 DNA sequence: TGTGCCATCAGTGAGTCCTCAGTAGGCTACACCTTC.

V gene TRBV28 combines with J gene TRBJ2-7; D perhaps matches TRBD2 (6 bases). V was clipped by 3 bases and J by 3 bases, with 18 bases between them. This CDR3 region has 16 residues. Germline V gene data show CDR1 as MDHEN and CDR2 as SYDVKM. CDR3 nucleotides: TGTGCCAGCAGTTTCTGGGTTGGAGGGGATATCTACGAGCAGTACGTC. Protein: CASSFWVGGDIYEQYV.

The chain recombines TRBV15 with TRBJ1-1; D remains ambiguous. V shed 1 base and J shed 5 bases, with 14 bases lying between them. This CDR3 has 15 residues. The germline V gene encodes CDR1 LNHNV and CDR2 YYDKDF (reference sequence). CDR3 protein: CATSRASTSGTEAFF. CDR3 DNA sequence: TGTGCCACCAGCAGAGCCTCGACAAGTGGGACTGAAGCTTTCTTT.

The chain employs TRBV5-1 and TRBJ2-7; 9 bases fit TRBD1. The CDR3 has 16 residues. The ends lost 4 bases at V and 7 bases at J; junction bases unmatched: 15. The germline CDR1 and CDR2 sequences are SGHRS and YFSETQ. The CDR3 here is CASSVTTGTGKGEQYF. The CDR3 nucleotides read TGCGCCAGCAGCGTAACAACCGGGACAGGGAAGGGAGAGCAGTACTTC.

The rearrangement links TRBV4-2 to TRBJ1-4, with D maybe TRBD1 (5 bases). The CDR3 is 16 residues long. From germline, CDR1 is LGHNA and CDR2 YNFKEQ. Trimming pared 1 base from V and 4 bases from J, leaving 13 bases between. Written as DNA, the CDR3 is TGTGCCAGCAGCCAAGGAAAGGGAGGGGTTAATGAAAAACTGTTTTTT. Translating gives CASSQGKGGVNEKLFF.

This rearrangement joins TRBV7-2 to TRBJ1-2; D not certain. Germline V gives CDR1 SGHTA, CDR2 FQGNSA. The V end was cut by 1 base, the J end by 4 bases, with 19 bases between. CDR3 length equals 17 residues. In nucleotides, the CDR3 is TGTGCCAGCAGCTTAGAGCTTTCCCAGGAGGTATTCTATGGCTACACCTTC. It yields the protein CASSLELSQEVFYGYTF.

In its sample, this clone was seen a few times. The chain couples TRBV6-5 to TRBJ1-2, with 7 bases matching TRBD1. This CDR3 has 12 residues. CDR1 and CDR2 (germline): MNHEY, SVGAGI. The junction had 6 bases not matched to a gene; V was cut back by 6 bases and J by 8 bases. The CDR3 loop is CASRLDRDGYTF. CDR3 bases: TGTGCCAGCAGACTCGACAGGGACGGCTACACCTTC.